This T cell receptor (beta chain) derives from a study of cytomegalovirus exposure and HLA in healthy donors. The PCR employed 60 Vbeta primers together with 13 Jbeta primers. Assay: immunoSEQ multiplex PCR; the TCRdb copy retains only in-frame clones and omits some. The table lists around 94,000 clones, roughly 60% of them singletons, with 4.5% to 5% in the top ten. Germline CDR1 is SEHNR and CDR2 is FQNEAQ (reference sequence). The CDR3 contains 13 residues. The V gene lost 3 bases and the J gene lost 5 bases, with 11 bases spanning the gap. No CMV serostatus was recorded for this donor. The specimen sequenced was PBMCs. V gene TRBV7-9 combines with J gene TRBJ2-7; D not resolved. The clonotype originates from a human donor in good health. Here the CDR3 DNA reads TGTGCCAGCAGCTTGGGCCAAGGCAACGAGCAGTACTTC. This encodes CASSLGQGNEQYF.